This record concerns one T cell receptor beta chain sequence. This entry is derived from a study of blood T cell repertoires in COVID-19. Study background: The United States, Italy and Spain supplied acute and convalescent COVID-19 samples. From T cells, B-cell-depleted T cells, or PBMCs came the material, which was cDNA or gDNA.

Original processing notes: By means of reference gene primer amplification, nucleated cell counts were estimated. TCRdb's copy holds only in-frame clones and misses some; the assay was immunoSEQ multiplex PCR. The D gene and trimming were derived from the DNA, and the V and J assignments and clone size from that table. The sample contains approximately 140,000 clones, 75% to 90% of which appear only once. V gave up 2 bases and J gave up 6 bases; unmatched junction bases: 4. Germline CDR1 is MNHEY and CDR2 is SVGEGT. The CDR3 covers 14 residues. Material: peripheral blood. This TCR was sampled from a man between 65 and 85 years old with acute or convalescent COVID-19. The chain couples TRBV6-2 or TRBV6-3 to TRBJ1-2, with 9 nucleotides matching TRBD1. The CDR3 DNA follows: TGTGCCAGCAGTTACACTGGGACAGGGAATGGCTACACCTTC. It is translated as CASSYTGTGNGYTF.